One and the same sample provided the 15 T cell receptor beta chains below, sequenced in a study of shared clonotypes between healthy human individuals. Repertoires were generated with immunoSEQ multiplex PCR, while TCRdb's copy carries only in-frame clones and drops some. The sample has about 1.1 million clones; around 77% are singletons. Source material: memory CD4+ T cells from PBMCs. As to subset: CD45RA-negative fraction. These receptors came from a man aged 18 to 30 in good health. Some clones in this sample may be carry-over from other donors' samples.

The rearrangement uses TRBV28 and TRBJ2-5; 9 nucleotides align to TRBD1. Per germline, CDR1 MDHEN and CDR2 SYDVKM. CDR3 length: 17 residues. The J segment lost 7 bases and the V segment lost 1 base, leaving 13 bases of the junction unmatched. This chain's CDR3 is CASSLLGGGTGSTTQYF. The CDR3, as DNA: TGTGCCAGCAGTTTATTGGGTGGCGGGACAGGGTCCACGACCCAGTACTTC. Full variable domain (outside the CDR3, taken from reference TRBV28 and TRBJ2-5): DVKVTQSSRYLVKRTGEKVFLECVQDMDHENMFWYRQDPGLGLRLIYFSYDVKMKEKGDIPEGYSVSREKKERFSLILESASTNQTSMYLCASSLLGGGTGSTTQYFGPGTRLLVL.

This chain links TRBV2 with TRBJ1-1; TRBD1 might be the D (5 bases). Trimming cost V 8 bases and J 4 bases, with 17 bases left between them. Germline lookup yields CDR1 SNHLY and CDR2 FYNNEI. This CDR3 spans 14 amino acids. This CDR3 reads CASGAAGRFTEAFF. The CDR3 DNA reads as TGTGCCAGCGGGGCTGCAGGAAGGTTCACTGAAGCTTTCTTT.

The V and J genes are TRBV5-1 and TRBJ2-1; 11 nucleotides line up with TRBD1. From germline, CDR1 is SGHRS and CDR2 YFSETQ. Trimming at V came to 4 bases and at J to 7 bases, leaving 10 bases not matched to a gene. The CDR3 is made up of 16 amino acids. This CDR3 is CASSSTPGQGGNEQFF. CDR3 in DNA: TGCGCCAGCAGCAGCACACCGGGACAGGGGGGAAATGAGCAGTTCTTC.

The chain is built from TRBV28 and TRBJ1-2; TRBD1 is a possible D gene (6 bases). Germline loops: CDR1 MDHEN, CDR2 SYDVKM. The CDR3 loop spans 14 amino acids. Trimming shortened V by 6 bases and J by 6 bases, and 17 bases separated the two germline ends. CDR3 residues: CASRDTGTLHGYTF. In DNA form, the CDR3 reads TGTGCCAGCAGGGATACAGGGACCCTACATGGCTACACCTTC.

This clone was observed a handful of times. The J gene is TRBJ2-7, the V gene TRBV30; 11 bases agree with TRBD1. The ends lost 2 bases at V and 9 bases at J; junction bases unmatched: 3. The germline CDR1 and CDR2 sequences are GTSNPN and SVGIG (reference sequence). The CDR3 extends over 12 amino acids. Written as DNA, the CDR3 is TGTGCCTGGAGTTGGGGGACAGGGGGGCAGTACTTC. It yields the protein CAWSWGTGGQYF.

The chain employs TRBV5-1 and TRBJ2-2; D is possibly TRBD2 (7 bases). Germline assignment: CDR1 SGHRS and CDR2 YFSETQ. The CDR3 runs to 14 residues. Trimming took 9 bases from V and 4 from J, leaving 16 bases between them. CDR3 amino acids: CATTQGGGTGELFF. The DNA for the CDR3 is TGCGCCACCACCCAGGGAGGGGGCACCGGGGAGCTGTTTTTT.

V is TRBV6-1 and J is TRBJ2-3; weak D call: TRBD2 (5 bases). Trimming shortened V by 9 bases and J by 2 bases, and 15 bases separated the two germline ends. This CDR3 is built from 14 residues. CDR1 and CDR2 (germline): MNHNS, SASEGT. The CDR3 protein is CASGPAAVTDTQYF. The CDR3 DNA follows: TGTGCCAGTGGGCCGGCAGCGGTCACAGATACGCAGTATTTT.

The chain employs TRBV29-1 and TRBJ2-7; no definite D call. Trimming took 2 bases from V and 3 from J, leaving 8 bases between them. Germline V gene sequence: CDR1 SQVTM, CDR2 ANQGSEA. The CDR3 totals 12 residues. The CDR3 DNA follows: TGCAGCGTTGAATCCTATGACTACGAGCAGTACTTC. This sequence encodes CSVESYDYEQYF.

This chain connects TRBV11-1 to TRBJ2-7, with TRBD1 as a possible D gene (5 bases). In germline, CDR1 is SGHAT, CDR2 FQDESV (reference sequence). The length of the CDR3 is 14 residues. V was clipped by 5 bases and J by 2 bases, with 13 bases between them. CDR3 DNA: TGTGCCAGCAGCGCTACCCAGGGTCCCTACGAGCAGTACTTC. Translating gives CASSATQGPYEQYF.

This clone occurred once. In DNA form, the CDR3 reads TGCGCCAGCAGCCAAGTTCTACCAGGAGGGGCCACTGAAGCTTTCTTT. It yields the protein CASSQVLPGGATEAFF. The V gene is TRBV4-1, the J gene TRBJ1-1; perhaps TRBD1 as D (5 bases). The V gene lost 1 base and the J gene lost 4 bases, with 16 bases spanning the gap. CDR1 is MGHRA, CDR2 YSYEKL, per germline. This CDR3 has 16 amino acids.

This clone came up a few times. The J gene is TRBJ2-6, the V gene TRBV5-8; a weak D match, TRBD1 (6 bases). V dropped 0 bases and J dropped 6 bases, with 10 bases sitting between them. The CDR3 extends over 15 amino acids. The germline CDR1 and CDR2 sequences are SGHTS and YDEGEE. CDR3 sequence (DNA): TGTGCCAGCAGCTTGGAGGGGGTTAAGGCCAACGTCCTGACTTTC. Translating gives CASSLEGVKANVLTF.

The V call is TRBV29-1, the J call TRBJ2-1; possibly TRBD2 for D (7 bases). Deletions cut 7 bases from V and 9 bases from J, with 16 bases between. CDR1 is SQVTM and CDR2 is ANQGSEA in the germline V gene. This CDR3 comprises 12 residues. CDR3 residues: CSAGHREGEQFF. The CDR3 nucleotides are TGCAGCGCCGGCCACAGGGAGGGTGAGCAGTTCTTC.

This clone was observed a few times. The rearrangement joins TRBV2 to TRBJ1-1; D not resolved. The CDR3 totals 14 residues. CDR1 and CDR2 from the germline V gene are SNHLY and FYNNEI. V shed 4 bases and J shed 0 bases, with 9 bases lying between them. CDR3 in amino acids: CASSVLALNTEAFF. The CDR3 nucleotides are TGTGCCAGCAGTGTGCTGGCCTTGAACACTGAAGCTTTCTTT.

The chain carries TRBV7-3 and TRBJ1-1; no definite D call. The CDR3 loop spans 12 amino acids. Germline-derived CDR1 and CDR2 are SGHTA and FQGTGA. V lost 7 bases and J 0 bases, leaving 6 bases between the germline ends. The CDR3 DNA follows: TGTGCCAGCATGGGCGTGAACACTGAAGCTTTCTTT. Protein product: CASMGVNTEAFF.

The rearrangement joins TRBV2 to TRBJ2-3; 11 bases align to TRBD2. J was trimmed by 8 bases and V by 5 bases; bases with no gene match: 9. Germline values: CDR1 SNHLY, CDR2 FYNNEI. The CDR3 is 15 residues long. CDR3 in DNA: TGTGCCAGCAGTTTAGCGGGAGGGCCGGGAGGTACGCAGTATTTT. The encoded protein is CASSLAGGPGGTQYF.